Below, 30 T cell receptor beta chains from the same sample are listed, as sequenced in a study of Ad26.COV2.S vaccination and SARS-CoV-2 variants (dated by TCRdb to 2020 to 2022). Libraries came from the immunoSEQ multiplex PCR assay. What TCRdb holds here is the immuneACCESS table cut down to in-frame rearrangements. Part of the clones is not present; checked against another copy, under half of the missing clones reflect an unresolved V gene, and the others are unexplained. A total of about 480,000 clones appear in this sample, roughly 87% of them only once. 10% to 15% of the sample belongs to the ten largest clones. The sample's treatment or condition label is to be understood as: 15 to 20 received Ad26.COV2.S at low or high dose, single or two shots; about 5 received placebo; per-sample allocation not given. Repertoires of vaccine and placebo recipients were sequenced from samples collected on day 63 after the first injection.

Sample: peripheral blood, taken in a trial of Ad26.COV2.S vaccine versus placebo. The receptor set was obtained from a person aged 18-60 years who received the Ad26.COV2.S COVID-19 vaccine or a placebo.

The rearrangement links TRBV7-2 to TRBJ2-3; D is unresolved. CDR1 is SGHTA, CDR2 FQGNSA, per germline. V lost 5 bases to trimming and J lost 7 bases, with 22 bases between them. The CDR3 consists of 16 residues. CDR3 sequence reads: CASSAGRTPPINTQYF. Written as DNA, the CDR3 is TGTGCCAGCAGCGCTGGAAGAACTCCCCCGATTAATACGCAGTATTTT.

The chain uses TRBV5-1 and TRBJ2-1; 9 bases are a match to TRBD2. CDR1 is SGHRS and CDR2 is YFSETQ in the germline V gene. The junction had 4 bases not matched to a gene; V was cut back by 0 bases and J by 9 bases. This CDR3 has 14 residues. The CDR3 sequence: CASSLDSGSREQFF. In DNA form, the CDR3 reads TGCGCCAGCAGCTTGGATAGCGGGAGTCGTGAGCAGTTCTTC.

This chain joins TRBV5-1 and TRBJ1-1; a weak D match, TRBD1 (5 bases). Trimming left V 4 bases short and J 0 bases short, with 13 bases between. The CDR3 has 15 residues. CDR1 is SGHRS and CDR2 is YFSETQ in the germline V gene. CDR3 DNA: TGCGCCAGCAGCATTACCGGGACGGTGAACACTGAAGCTTTCTTT. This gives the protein CASSITGTVNTEAFF.

The CDR3 DNA reads TGTGCCAGCAGTCCCCGCAATGAGCAGTTCTTC. It yields the protein CASSPRNEQFF. The rearrangement links TRBV12-3 or TRBV12-4 to TRBJ2-1; no clear D. The CDR3 spans 11 residues. Trimming removed 5 bases from V and 6 bases from J, with 5 bases in between.

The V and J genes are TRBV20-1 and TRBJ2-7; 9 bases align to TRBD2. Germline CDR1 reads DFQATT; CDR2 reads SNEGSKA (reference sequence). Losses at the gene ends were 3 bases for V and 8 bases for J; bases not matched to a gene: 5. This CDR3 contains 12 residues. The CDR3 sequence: CSASLLAGQQYF. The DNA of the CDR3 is TGCAGTGCTAGTTTGCTAGCGGGGCAGCAGTACTTC.

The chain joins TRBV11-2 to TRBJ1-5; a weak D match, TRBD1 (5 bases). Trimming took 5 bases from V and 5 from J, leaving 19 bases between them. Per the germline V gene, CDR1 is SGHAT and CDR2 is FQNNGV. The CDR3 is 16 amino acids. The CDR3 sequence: CASSNYGGVSDQPQHF. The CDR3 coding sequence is TGTGCCAGCAGCAACTACGGAGGGGTTAGTGATCAGCCCCAGCATTTT. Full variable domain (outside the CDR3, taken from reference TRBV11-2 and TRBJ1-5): EAGVAQSPRYKIIEKRQSVAFWCNPISGHATLYWYQQILGQGPKLLIQFQNNGVVDDSQLPKDRFSAERLKGVDSTLKIQPAKLEDSAVYLCASSNYGGVSDQPQHFGDGTRLSIL.

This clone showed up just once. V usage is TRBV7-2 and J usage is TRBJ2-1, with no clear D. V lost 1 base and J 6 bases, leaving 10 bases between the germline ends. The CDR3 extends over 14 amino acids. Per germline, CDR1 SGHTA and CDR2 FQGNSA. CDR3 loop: CASSLVPVSNEQFF. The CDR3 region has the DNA TGTGCCAGCAGCTTAGTTCCAGTATCCAATGAGCAGTTCTTC.

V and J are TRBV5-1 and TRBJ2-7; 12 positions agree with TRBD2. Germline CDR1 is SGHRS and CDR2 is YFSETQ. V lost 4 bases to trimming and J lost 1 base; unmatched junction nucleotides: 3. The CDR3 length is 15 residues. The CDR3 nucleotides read TGCGCCAGCAGCATAGGGACTAGCGGGTCCTACGAGCAGTACTTC. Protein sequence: CASSIGTSGSYEQYF.

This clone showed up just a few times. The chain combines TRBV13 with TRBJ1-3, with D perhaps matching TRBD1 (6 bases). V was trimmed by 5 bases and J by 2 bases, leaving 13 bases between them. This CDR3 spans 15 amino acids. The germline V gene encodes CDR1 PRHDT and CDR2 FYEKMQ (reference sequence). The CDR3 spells CASSTTGLPGNTIYF. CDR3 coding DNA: TGTGCCAGCAGCACAACAGGGCTCCCTGGAAACACCATATATTTT.

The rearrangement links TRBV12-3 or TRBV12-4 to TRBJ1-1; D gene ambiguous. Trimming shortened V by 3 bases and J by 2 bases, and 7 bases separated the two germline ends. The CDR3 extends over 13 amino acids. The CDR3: CASSLMSNTEAFF. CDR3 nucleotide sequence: TGTGCCAGCAGTTTGATGTCCAACACTGAAGCTTTCTTT.

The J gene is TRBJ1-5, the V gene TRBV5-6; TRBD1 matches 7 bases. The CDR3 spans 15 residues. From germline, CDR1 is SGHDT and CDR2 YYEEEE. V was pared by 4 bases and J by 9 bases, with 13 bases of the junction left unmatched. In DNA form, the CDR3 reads TGTGCCAGCAGCCTGACAGGGAAACGGGGGTTGCCCCAGCATTTT. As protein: CASSLTGKRGLPQHF.

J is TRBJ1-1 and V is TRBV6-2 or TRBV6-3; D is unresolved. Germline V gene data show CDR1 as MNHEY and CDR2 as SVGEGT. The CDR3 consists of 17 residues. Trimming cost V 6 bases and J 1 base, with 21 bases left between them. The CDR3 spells CASSLNPDLKANTEAFF. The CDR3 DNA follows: TGTGCCAGCAGCCTTAACCCGGACCTAAAAGCGAACACTGAAGCTTTCTTT.

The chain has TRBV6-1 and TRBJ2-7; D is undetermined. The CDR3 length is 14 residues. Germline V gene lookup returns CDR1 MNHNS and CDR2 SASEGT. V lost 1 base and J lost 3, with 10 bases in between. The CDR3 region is CASSEGRWVYEQYF. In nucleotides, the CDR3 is TGTGCCAGCAGTGAAGGTCGGTGGGTCTACGAGCAGTACTTC.

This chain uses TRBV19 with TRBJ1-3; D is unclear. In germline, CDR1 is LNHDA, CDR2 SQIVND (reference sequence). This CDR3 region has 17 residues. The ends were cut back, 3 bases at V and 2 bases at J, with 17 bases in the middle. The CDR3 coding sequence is TGTGCCAGTAGTATCTCCCGGTGGAGGCCCGCTGGAAACACCATATATTTT. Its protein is CASSISRWRPAGNTIYF. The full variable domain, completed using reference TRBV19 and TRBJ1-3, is DGGITQSPKYLFRKEGQNVTLSCEQNLNHDAMYWYRQDPGQGLRLIYYSQIVNDFQKGDIAEGYSVSREKKESFPLTVTSAQKNPTAFYLCASSISRWRPAGNTIYFGEGSWLTVV.

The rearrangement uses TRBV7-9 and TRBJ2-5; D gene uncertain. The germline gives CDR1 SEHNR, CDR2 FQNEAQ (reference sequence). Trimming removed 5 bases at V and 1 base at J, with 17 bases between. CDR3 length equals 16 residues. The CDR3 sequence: CASSPNSNEVQETQYF. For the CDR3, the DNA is TGTGCCAGCAGCCCAAACTCCAACGAGGTCCAAGAGACCCAGTACTTC. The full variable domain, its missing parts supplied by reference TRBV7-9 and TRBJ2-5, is DTGVSQNPRHKITKRGQNVTFRCDPISEHNRLYWYRQTLGQGPEFLTYFQNEAQLEKSRLLSDRFSAERPKGSFSTLEIQRTEQGDSAMYLCASSPNSNEVQETQYFGPGTRLLVL.

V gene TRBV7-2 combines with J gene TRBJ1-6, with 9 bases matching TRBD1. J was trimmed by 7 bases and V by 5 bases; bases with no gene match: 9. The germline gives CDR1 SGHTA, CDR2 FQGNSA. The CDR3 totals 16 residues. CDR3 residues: CASSPGVGQGNSPLHF. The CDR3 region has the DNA TGTGCCAGCAGCCCAGGCGTCGGACAGGGGAATTCACCCCTCCACTTT.

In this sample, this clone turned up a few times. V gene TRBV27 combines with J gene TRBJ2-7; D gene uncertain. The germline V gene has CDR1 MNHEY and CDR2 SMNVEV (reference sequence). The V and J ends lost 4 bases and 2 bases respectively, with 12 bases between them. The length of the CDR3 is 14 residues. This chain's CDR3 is CASSSGRTTYEQYF. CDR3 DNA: TGTGCCAGCAGTTCCGGAAGGACCACCTACGAGCAGTACTTC.

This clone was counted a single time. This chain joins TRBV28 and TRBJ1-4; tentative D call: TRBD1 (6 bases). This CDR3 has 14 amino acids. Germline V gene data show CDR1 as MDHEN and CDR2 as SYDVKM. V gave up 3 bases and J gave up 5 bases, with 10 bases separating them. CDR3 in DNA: TGTGCCAGCAGTTTGGGGGGCAGGAATGAAAAACTGTTTTTT. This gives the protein CASSLGGRNEKLFF.

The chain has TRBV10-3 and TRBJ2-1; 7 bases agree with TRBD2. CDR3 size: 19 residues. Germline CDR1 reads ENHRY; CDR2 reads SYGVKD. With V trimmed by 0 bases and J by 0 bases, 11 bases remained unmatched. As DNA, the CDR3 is TGTGCCATCAGTGAGTCGACTAAGGCTAGCGGTAGCTCCTACAATGAGCAGTTCTTC. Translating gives CAISESTKASGSSYNEQFF.

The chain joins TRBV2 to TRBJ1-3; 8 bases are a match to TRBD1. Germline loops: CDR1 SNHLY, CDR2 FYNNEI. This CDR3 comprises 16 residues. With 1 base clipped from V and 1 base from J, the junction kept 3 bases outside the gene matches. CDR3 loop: CASSEGYRGSGNTIYF. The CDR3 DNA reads TGTGCCAGCAGTGAAGGCTACAGGGGGTCTGGAAACACCATATATTTT.

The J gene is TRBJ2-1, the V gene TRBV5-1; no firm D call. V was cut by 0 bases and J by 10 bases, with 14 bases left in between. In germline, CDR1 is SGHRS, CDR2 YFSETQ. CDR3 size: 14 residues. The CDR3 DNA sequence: TGCGCCAGCAGCTTGGCTAGGGTATCGGGCGAGCAGTTCTTC. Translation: CASSLARVSGEQFF.

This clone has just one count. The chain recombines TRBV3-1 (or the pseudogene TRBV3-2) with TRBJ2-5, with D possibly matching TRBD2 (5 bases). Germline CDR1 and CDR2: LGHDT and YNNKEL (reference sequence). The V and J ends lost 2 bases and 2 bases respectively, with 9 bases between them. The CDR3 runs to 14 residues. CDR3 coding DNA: TGTGCCAGCAGCCAAACGACGGGACAAGAGACCCAGTACTTC. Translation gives CASSQTTGQETQYF.

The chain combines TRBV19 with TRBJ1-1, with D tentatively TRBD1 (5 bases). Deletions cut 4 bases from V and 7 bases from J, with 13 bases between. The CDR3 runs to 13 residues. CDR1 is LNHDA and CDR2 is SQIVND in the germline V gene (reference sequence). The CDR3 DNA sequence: TGTGCCAGTAGTAGGGACCCAGATGTTGAAGCTTTCTTT. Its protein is CASSRDPDVEAFF.

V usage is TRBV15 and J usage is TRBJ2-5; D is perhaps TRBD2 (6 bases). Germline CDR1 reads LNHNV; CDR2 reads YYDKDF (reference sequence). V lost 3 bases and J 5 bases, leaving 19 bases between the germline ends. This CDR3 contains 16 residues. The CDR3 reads CATSSGGSGGLETQYF. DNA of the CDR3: TGTGCCACCAGCAGTGGGGGTTCAGGAGGGTTGGAGACCCAGTACTTC.

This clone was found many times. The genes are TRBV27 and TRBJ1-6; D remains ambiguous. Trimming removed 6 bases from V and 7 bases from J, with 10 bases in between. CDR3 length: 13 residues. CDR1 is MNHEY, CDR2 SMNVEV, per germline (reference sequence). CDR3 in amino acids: CASRVAGNSPLHF. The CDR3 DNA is TGTGCCAGCAGGGTTGCGGGGAATTCACCCCTCCACTTT.

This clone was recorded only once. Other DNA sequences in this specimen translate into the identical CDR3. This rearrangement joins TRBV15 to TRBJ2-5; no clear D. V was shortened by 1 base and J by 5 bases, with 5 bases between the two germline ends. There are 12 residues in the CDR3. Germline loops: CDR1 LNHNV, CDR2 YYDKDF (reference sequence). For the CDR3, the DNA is TGTGCCACCAGCAGAGCGGAGGAGACCCAGTACTTC. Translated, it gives CATSRAEETQYF.

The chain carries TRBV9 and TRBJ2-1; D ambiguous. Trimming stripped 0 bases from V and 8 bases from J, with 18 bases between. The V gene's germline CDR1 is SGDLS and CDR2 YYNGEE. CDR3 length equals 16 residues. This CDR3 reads CASSVAALAVGYEQFF. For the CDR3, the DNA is TGTGCCAGCAGCGTAGCTGCGTTAGCAGTTGGATATGAGCAGTTCTTC.

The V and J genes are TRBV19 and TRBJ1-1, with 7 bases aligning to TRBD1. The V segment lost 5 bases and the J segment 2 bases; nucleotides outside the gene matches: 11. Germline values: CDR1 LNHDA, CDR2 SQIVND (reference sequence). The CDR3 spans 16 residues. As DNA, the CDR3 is TGTGCCAGTAGTCTCCCTCCGGGACAGACAAACACTGAAGCTTTCTTT. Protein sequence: CASSLPPGQTNTEAFF.

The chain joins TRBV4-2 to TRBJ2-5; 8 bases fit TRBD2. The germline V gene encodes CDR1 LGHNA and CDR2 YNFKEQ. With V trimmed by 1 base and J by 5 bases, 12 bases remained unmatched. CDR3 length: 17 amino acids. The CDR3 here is CASSQARPGLEEETQYF. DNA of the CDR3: TGTGCCAGCAGCCAAGCCCGACCGGGACTAGAGGAGGAGACCCAGTACTTC.

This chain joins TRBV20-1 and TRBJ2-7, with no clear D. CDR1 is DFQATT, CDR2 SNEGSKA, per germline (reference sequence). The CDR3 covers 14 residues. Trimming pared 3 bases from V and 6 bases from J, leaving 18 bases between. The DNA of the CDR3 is TGCAGTGCTAGTTCGGCGACTCGGGCATCCGAGCAGTACTTC. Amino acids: CSASSATRASEQYF.